Following are 31 T cell receptor beta chains from one sample sequenced in a study of T cells expressing NK-cell markers. Reanalyzing the 5' RACE reads, TCRdb keeps one entry per CDR3 protein, without DNA. The repertoire table contains hundreds of thousands of distinct CDR3 sequences. The specimen was blood T cells: a sorted CD56 or NKG2C T cell subset, CD4+ or CD8+ T cells, or bulk PBMC T cells (not recorded which). The receptors here all came from a woman aged 18 to 75 in good health.

The rearrangement joins TRBV12-3 or TRBV12-4 to TRBJ2-3; TCRdb's D gene call, TRBD1, goes unchecked for lack of DNA. The CDR3 has 17 amino acids. The CDR3: CASKPRLGQGISDTQYF.

V gene TRBV7-9 combines with J gene TRBJ2-5; TCRdb returns TRBD1, unconfirmable since there is no DNA. The germline V gene encodes CDR1 SEHNR and CDR2 FQNEAQ (reference sequence). The length of the CDR3 is 13 residues. The CDR3 here is CASSSGQQETQYF.

The chain is built from TRBV20-1 and TRBJ1-3. The CDR3 is 12 residues long. CDR1 is DFQATT, CDR2 SNEGSKA, per germline (reference sequence). CDR3 amino acids: CSARVGGNTIYF.

The rearrangement links TRBV5-4 to TRBJ1-3; checking the TCRdb D call of TRBD1 is not possible without DNA. CDR1 SGHNT and CDR2 YYREEE come from the germline V gene (reference sequence). The CDR3 is 19 residues long. The CDR3 sequence is CASSLRRPGGRLSGNTIYF.

This chain uses TRBV6-4 with TRBJ2-2; with no DNA, the TCRdb D assignment of TRBD2 cannot be verified. Germline V CDR1 and CDR2: MRHNA, SNTAGT. CDR3 length equals 15 residues. The CDR3 reads CASSEIAGRTGELFF.

V is TRBV21-1 and J is TRBJ2-1; TCRdb returns TRBD1, unconfirmable since there is no DNA. TRBV21-1 is a listed pseudogene. There are 15 residues in the CDR3. The CDR3 region is CASSPPGARCNEQFF.

This chain connects TRBV21-1 to TRBJ2-4; TCRdb designates TRBD1, a call that cannot be tested without DNA. TRBV21-1 is an annotated pseudogene. This CDR3 is built from 15 residues. The CDR3 spells CASSTRHRGKNIQYF.

This chain connects TRBV7-9 to TRBJ2-5. The CDR3 length is 15 residues. The V gene's germline CDR1 is SEHNR and CDR2 FQNEAQ (reference sequence). CDR3 amino acids: CASSWGLSDQETQYF.

V usage is TRBV19 and J usage is TRBJ1-1; with no DNA, the TCRdb D assignment of TRBD1 cannot be verified. Germline lookup yields CDR1 LNHDA and CDR2 SQIVND (reference sequence). CDR3 size: 14 residues. CDR3 in amino acids: CASSTGQAATEAFF.

The V and J genes are TRBV3-1 and TRBJ2-2; checking the TCRdb D call of TRBD1 is not possible without DNA. Germline values: CDR1 LGHDT, CDR2 YNNKEL (reference sequence). This CDR3 spans 14 amino acids. CDR3 protein: CASSQVVGAGELFF.

The chain has TRBV5-1 and TRBJ2-1; TCRdb's assignment of TRBD1 cannot be checked, as there is no DNA. CDR1 is SGHRS, CDR2 YFSETQ, per germline. This CDR3 has 15 residues. The CDR3 is CASSLSAGVYNEQFF.

The chain has TRBV7-8 and TRBJ2-7; absent DNA, TCRdb's TRBD2 call cannot be checked. The CDR3 runs 16 residues. Germline V gene sequence: CDR1 SGHVS, CDR2 FQNEAQ. The CDR3 loop reads CASSFGLAGTPYEQYF.

The V and J genes are TRBV5-4 and TRBJ2-2; the TRBD1 assignment by TCRdb is unverifiable without DNA. The CDR3 is made up of 15 amino acids. Germline values: CDR1 SGHNT, CDR2 YYREEE (reference sequence). The CDR3 is CASSHRDRNTGELFF.

V usage is TRBV4-3 and J usage is TRBJ1-2; TCRdb lists TRBD1, though no DNA is available to test this call. Germline loops: CDR1 LGHNA, CDR2 YSLEER. CDR3 size: 14 residues. The CDR3 loop reads CASSRGQGDNGYTF.

This chain joins TRBV29-1 and TRBJ2-2. Germline V gene data show CDR1 as SQVTM and CDR2 as ANQGSEA. This CDR3 has 14 residues. CDR3 protein: CSVRLIIDTGELFF.

The chain couples TRBV5-1 to TRBJ1-4; as DNA is missing, the TRBD1 call by TCRdb cannot be tested. Germline assignment: CDR1 SGHRS and CDR2 YFSETQ. This CDR3 is 17 amino acids long. CDR3 loop: CASSPQGAARTNEKLFF.

The chain combines TRBV7-2 with TRBJ2-3; the TCRdb call, TRBD2, lacks DNA for checking. The CDR3 covers 17 residues. In germline, CDR1 is SGHTA, CDR2 FQGNSA. CDR3 sequence: CASSPTRQRGAGDTQYF.

This sequence joins TRBV12-3 or TRBV12-4 and TRBJ2-1; lacking DNA, the TRBD1 call made by TCRdb goes unchecked. This CDR3 contains 15 residues. The chain's CDR3 is CASSLGLGFLNEQFF.

The chain employs TRBV7-2 and TRBJ2-1; there is no DNA to check the TCRdb D call of TRBD1. The CDR3 extends over 12 amino acids. CDR1 is SGHTA, CDR2 FQGNSA, per germline. The chain's CDR3 is CASSLDRDSKFF.

V and J are TRBV14 and TRBJ1-1. Germline assignment: CDR1 SGHDN and CDR2 FVKESK. CDR3 length: 14 residues. CDR3 in amino acids: CASSRSGSNTEAFF. Filled out from reference TRBV14 and TRBJ1-1, the complete variable domain reads EAGVTQFPSHSVIEKGQTVTLRCDPISGHDNLYWYRRVMGKEIKFLLHFVKESKQDESGMPNNRFLAERTGGTYSTLKVQPAELEDSGVYFCASSRSGSNTEAFFGQGTRLTVV.

The chain recombines TRBV28 with TRBJ2-3; the D call of TRBD1 rests on TCRdb alone, since no DNA is present to check it. The CDR3 is 14 residues long. Germline CDR1 is MDHEN and CDR2 is SYDVKM. CDR3 protein: CASNPTGNPDTQYF.

This rearrangement joins TRBV14 to TRBJ1-1. Germline loops: CDR1 SGHDN, CDR2 FVKESK. CDR3 size: 14 residues. CDR3 sequence: CASSQAGMNTEAFF.

The chain joins TRBV9 to TRBJ2-7; as DNA is missing, the TRBD1 call by TCRdb cannot be tested. Germline assignment: CDR1 SGDLS and CDR2 YYNGEE. CDR3 length equals 15 residues. The CDR3 here is CASSVGPGEGYEQYF.

The CDR3 loop is CSAGEGSSYNEQFF. V is TRBV20-1 and J is TRBJ2-1; absent DNA, TCRdb's TRBD2 call cannot be checked. The CDR3 runs 14 residues. Germline loops: CDR1 DFQATT, CDR2 SNEGSKA (reference sequence).

The rearrangement links TRBV7-3 to TRBJ2-3; the TRBD2 assignment by TCRdb is unverifiable without DNA. Germline lookup yields CDR1 SGHTA and CDR2 FQGTGA. The CDR3 is made up of 15 amino acids. The CDR3 here is CASSLGVAVTDTQYF.

The J gene is TRBJ2-3, the V gene TRBV29-1; the TCRdb D gene call, TRBD1, has no DNA to confirm it. This CDR3 comprises 13 residues. CDR1 and CDR2 (germline): SQVTM, ANQGSEA. The CDR3 sequence is CSVPRQGADTQYF.

This rearrangement joins TRBV29-1 to TRBJ2-2; with no DNA, the TCRdb D assignment of TRBD1 cannot be verified. Per the germline V gene, CDR1 is SQVTM and CDR2 is ANQGSEA. This CDR3 is built from 12 residues. The chain's CDR3 is CSASWGTGELFF.

This chain joins TRBV7-2 and TRBJ2-2; without DNA, the TCRdb call of TRBD2 cannot be checked. Germline V lookup: CDR1 SGHTA, CDR2 FQGNSA. The CDR3 consists of 14 residues. CDR3 sequence: CASSGGLASGELFF.

CDR3: CASRDPPGAEAFF. The genes are TRBV19 and TRBJ1-1. This CDR3 is built from 13 residues. Germline assignment: CDR1 LNHDA and CDR2 SQIVND (reference sequence).

The V gene is TRBV19, the J gene TRBJ2-7; TCRdb proposes TRBD2, but this gene call is untestable without DNA. CDR3 length: 14 residues. Per germline, CDR1 LNHDA and CDR2 SQIVND (reference sequence). The CDR3 loop is CASSIWTGKDEQYF.

V and J are TRBV11-2 and TRBJ2-1. The CDR3 has 15 residues. Germline CDR1 SGHAT, CDR2 FQNNGV. CDR3: CASSLWAGANNEQFF.